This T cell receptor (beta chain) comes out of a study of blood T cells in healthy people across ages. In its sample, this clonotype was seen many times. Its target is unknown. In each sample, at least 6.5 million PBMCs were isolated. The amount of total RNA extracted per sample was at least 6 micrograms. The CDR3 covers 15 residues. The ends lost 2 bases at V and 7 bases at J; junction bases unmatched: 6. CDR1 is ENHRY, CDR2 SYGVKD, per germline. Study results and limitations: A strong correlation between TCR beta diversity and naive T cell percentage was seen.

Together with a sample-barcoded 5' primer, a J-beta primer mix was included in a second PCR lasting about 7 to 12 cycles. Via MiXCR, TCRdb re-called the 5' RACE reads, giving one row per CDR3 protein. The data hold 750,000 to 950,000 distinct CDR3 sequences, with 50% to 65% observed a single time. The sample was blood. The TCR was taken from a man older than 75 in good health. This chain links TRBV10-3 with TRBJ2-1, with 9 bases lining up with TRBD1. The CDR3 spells CAISEVQGAWNEQFF. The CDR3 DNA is TGTGCCATCAGTGAGGTACAGGGGGCGTGGAATGAGCAGTTCTTC.